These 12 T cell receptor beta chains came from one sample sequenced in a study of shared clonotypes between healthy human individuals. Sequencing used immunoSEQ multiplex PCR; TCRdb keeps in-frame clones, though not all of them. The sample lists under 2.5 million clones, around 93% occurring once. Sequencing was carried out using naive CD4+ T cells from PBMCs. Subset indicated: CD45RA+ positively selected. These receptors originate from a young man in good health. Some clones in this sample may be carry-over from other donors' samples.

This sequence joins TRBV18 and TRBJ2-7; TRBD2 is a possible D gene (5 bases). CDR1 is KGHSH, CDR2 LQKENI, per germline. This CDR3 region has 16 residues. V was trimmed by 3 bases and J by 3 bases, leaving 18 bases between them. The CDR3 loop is CASSPGFGGRFYEQYF. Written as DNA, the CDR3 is TGTGCCAGCTCACCTGGGTTCGGAGGAAGATTCTACGAGCAGTACTTC. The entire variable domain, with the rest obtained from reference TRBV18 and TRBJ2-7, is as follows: NAGVMQNPRHLVRRRGQEARLRCSPMKGHSHVYWYRQLPEEGLKFMVYLQKENIIDESGMPKERFSAEFPKEGPSILRIQQVVRGDSAAYFCASSPGFGGRFYEQYFGPGTRLTVT.

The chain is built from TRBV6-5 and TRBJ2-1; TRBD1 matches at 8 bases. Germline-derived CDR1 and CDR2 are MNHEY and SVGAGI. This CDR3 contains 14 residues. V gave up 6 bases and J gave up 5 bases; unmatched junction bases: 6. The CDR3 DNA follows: TGTGCCAGCAGGGACAGGGTAGGAGACAATGAGCAGTTCTTC. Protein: CASRDRVGDNEQFF.

CDR3 bases: TGTGCCAGCAGTTTGTCCCCTGGGGCTTACTACGAGCAGTACTTC. Protein sequence: CASSLSPGAYYEQYF. This rearrangement joins TRBV28 to TRBJ2-5; a weak D match, TRBD1 (5 bases). The assigned J gene may be wrong: the sequence end matches TRBJ2-7 better. This CDR3 is built from 15 residues. Germline V CDR1 and CDR2: MDHEN, SYDVKM.

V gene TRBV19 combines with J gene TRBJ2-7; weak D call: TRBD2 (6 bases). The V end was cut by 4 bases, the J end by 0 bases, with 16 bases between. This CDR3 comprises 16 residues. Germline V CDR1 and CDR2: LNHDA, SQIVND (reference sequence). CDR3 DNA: TGTGCCAGTAGTAAGGAGGGTAGCGTAAGCTCCTACGAGCAGTACTTC. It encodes CASSKEGSVSSYEQYF.

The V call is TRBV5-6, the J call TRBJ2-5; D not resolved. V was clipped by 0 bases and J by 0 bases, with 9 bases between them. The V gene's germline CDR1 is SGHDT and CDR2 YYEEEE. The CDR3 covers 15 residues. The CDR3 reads CASSLVGADQETQYF. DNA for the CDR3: TGTGCCAGCAGCTTGGTCGGCGCTGACCAAGAGACCCAGTACTTC.

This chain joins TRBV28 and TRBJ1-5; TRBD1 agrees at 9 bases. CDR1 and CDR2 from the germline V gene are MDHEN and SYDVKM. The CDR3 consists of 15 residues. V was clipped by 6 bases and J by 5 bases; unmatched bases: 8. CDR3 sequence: CASSPQTGGYQPQHF. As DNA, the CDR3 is TGTGCCAGCAGCCCTCAGACAGGGGGTTATCAGCCCCAGCATTTT.

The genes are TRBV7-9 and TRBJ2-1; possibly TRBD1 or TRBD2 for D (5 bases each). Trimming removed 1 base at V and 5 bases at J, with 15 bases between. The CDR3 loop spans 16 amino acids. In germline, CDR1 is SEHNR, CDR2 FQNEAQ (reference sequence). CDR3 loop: CASSLGAGTNNNEQFF. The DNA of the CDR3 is TGTGCCAGCAGCTTAGGGGCCGGGACCAATAACAATGAGCAGTTCTTC.

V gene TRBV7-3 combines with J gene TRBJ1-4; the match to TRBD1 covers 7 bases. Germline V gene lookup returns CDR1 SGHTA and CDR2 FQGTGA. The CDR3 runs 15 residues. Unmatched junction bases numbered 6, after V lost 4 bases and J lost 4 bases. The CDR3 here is CASSCRDSINEKLFF. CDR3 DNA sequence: TGTGCCAGCAGCTGCAGGGACAGTATTAATGAAAAACTGTTTTTT.

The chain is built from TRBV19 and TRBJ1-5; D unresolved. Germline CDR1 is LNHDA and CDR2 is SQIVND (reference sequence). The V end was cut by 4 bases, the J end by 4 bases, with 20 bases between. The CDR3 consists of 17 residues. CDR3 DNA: TGTGCCAGTAGTACCCCCGGACGGCAAAAGTGGAATCAGCCCCAGCATTTT. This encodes CASSTPGRQKWNQPQHF. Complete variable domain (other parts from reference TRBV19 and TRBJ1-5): DGGITQSPKYLFRKEGQNVTLSCEQNLNHDAMYWYRQDPGQGLRLIYYSQIVNDFQKGDIAEGYSVSREKKESFPLTVTSAQKNPTAFYLCASSTPGRQKWNQPQHFGDGTRLSIL.

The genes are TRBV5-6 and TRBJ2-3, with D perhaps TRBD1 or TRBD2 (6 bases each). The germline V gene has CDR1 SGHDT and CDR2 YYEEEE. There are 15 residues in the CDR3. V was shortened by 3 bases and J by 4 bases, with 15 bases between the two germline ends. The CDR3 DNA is TGTGCCAGCAGCTCCCCGGAGGGGGGCGCAGATACGCAGTATTTT. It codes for CASSSPEGGADTQYF.

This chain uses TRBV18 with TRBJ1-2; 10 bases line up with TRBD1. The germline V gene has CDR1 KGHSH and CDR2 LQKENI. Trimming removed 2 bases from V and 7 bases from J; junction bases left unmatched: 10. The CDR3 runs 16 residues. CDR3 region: CASSPSLDRGPGGYTF. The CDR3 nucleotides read TGTGCCAGCTCACCAAGTTTAGACAGGGGGCCTGGTGGCTACACCTTC.

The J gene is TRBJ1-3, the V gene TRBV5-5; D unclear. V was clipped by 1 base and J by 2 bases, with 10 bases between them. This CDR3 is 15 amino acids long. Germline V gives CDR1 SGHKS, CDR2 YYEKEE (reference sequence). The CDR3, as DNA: TGTGCCAGCAGCTTGAGTTCGAGGGCTGGAAACACCATATATTTT. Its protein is CASSLSSRAGNTIYF.